This T cell receptor (beta chain) was found in a study of cytomegalovirus exposure and HLA in healthy donors. PCR primers comprised 60 Vbeta and 13 Jbeta primers. Produced via immunoSEQ multiplex PCR; TCRdb's table is partial and in-frame only. The sample has some 100,000 clones; about three quarters are singletons. With respect to this clone: Its specificity is unknown.

The V gene's germline CDR1 is SGHTA and CDR2 FQGNSA. The V and J ends lost 1 base and 6 bases, in that order; junction bases with no gene match: 5. The CDR3 is made up of 15 amino acids. Study-level results: The authors later linked a missense DCLRE1C variant to TCR beta V- and J-gene trimming.

The V call is TRBV7-2, the J call TRBJ1-4, with TRBD1 identical over 7 bases. Sequencing was carried out using PBMCs. This sequence originates from a woman between 35 and 50 years old in good health and CMV-seropositive. DNA for the CDR3: TGTGCCAGCAGCTTAGGACAGGGTAGTTATGAAAAACTGTTTTTT. Protein product: CASSLGQGSYEKLFF. Drawing the rest from reference TRBV7-2 and TRBJ1-4, the complete variable domain is GAGVSQSPSNKVTEKGKDVELRCDPISGHTALYWYRQSLGQGLEFLIYFQGNSAPDKSGLPSDRFSAERTGGSVSTLTIQRTQQEDSAVYLCASSLGQGSYEKLFFGSGTQLSVL.